The 2 T cell receptor beta chains below were found in one sample sequenced in a study of shared clonotypes between healthy human individuals. Using immunoSEQ multiplex PCR, the repertoire was profiled, and TCRdb retains in-frame clones only, with some absent. The repertoire includes under 1,900,000 clones, 98% to 99% of them detected once, and 0.36% sits in the top ten. The sequenced sample was naive CD4+ T cells sorted from blood. As to subset: CD45RA+ positively selected. The receptors originated from a man aged 25 to 40 in good health.

V is TRBV6-1 and J is TRBJ1-5; 9 bases are a match to TRBD1. Germline CDR1 is MNHNS and CDR2 is SASEGT. This CDR3 comprises 16 residues. With V trimmed by 3 bases and J by 4 bases, 7 bases remained unmatched. The chain's CDR3 is CASSDPGTGLNQPQHF. CDR3 sequence (DNA): TGTGCCAGCAGTGACCCGGGGACAGGGTTGAATCAGCCCCAGCATTTT.

The rearrangement links TRBV19 to TRBJ2-5; 8 bases map to TRBD2. The CDR3 spans 13 residues. Trimming at V came to 8 bases and at J to 4 bases, leaving 6 bases not matched to a gene. From germline, CDR1 is LNHDA and CDR2 SQIVND (reference sequence). The CDR3 protein is CASGGSGRETQYF. DNA for the CDR3: TGTGCCAGTGGGGGCAGCGGGAGAGAGACCCAGTACTTC.